The 3 T cell receptor beta chains presented below share a single source sample, sequenced in a study of T cells in women clearing cervical HPV infection. Profiled with immunoSEQ multiplex PCR; TCRdb holds only in-frame clones, not every one. In total, the table holds approximately 32,000 clones. Sample: blood buffy coat. These receptors all stem from a woman aged 18 to 75 with a cervical HPV16 infection that either progressed to CIN3+ or cleared (not recorded which).

As concerns this clone: The junction does not match germline at one end; this may be a read error. The CDR3 extends 3 residues past the end of the read, so its final part is completed from the germline J gene. This chain uses TRBV7-7 with TRBJ1-5, with D tentatively TRBD1 (6 bases). The CDR3 spans 13 residues. The germline V gene has CDR1 SSHAT and CDR2 FNYEAQ (reference sequence). CDR3 bases read: TGTGCTAGCAGCCCAGGGGAGGATCAGCCC. This gives the protein CASSPGEDQP. The complete CDR3 protein is CASSPGEDQPQHF.

Turning to this clone: The read terminates 3 residues ahead of where the CDR3 ends, so the germline J gene completes it. V usage is TRBV7-2 and J usage is TRBJ1-4, with no clear D. CDR1 SGHTA and CDR2 FQGNSA come from the germline V gene. V lost 3 bases and J lost 2, with 7 bases in between. This CDR3 is 14 amino acids long. The CDR3 bases that were read are TGTGCCAGCAGCTTGACTGTTACTAATGAAAAA. Amino acid sequence: CASSLTVTNEK. The CDR3 reads in full as CASSLTVTNEKLFF.

With regard to this clone: The DNA ends 3 residues before the CDR3 does, and the rest of the CDR3 is filled in from the germline J gene. The rearrangement uses TRBV10-3 and TRBJ2-5; 12 nucleotides align to TRBD2. Germline values: CDR1 ENHRY, CDR2 SYGVKD. This CDR3 has 18 amino acids. The V gene end was trimmed by 5 bases and the J gene end by 2 bases; junction bases not matched to a gene: 12. The covered CDR3 bases are TGTGCCATCAGTAGATCGGGACTAGCGGGCGGACTACAAGAGACC. Translation gives CAISRSGLAGGLQET. The whole CDR3 sequence reads CAISRSGLAGGLQETQYF.